One sample yielded the 20 T cell receptor beta chains listed below, sequenced in a study of OX40 agonist ivuxolimab in advanced cancers. The data were produced by immunoSEQ multiplex PCR, yet TCRdb's version contains in-frame clones alone and is incomplete. The sample contains 60,000 to 85,000 clones, around 83% of which appear only once. The specimen comprised CD4+ or CD8+ T cells sorted from blood, sampled in a trial of the OX40 agonist ivuxolimab. Receptors were obtained from an adult with an advanced solid tumor such as melanoma, head and neck, liver or kidney cancer.

The chain has TRBV6-5 and TRBJ1-1; no definite D call. There are 14 residues in the CDR3. The V end lost 7 bases, the J end lost 6 bases, and 18 bases lay between the germline ends. The V gene's germline CDR1 is MNHEY and CDR2 SVGAGI. The CDR3: CASNNEGGRAEAFF. In DNA form, the CDR3 reads TGTGCCAGCAACAACGAGGGCGGTCGCGCTGAAGCTTTCTTT.

V and J are TRBV2 and TRBJ2-3, with TRBD2 matching over 8 bases. The V gene's germline CDR1 is SNHLY and CDR2 FYNNEI. The CDR3 is 15 amino acids. With V trimmed by 6 bases and J by 3 bases, 8 bases remained unmatched. CDR3 DNA: TGTGCCAGCAGCCCAACCAGCGGGGGAACAGATACGCAGTATTTT. As protein: CASSPTSGGTDTQYF.

The chain combines TRBV4-1 with TRBJ2-2; possibly TRBD1 or TRBD2 for D (5 bases each). The CDR3 consists of 14 residues. The V gene's germline CDR1 is MGHRA and CDR2 YSYEKL. The V and J ends lost 1 base and 3 bases respectively, with 6 bases between them. CDR3 residues: CASSQGGDTGELFF. The CDR3 DNA follows: TGCGCCAGCAGCCAAGGAGGGGACACCGGGGAGCTGTTTTTT.

The chain links TRBV5-6 to TRBJ2-1; 9 bases line up with TRBD2. The germline V gene encodes CDR1 SGHDT and CDR2 YYEEEE. The CDR3 loop spans 16 amino acids. V lost 4 bases to trimming and J lost 8 bases; unmatched junction nucleotides: 13. The CDR3 region is CASSGGLATTPHEQFF. CDR3 nucleotide sequence: TGTGCCAGCAGCGGAGGACTAGCGACCACCCCCCATGAGCAGTTCTTC.

The V and J genes are TRBV10-3 and TRBJ1-1; the D gene is possibly TRBD1 (6 bases). Germline CDR1 ENHRY, CDR2 SYGVKD. There are 14 residues in the CDR3. Trimming shortened V by 6 bases and J by 2 bases, and 13 bases separated the two germline ends. The DNA of the CDR3 is TGTGCCATCAGCCAGACAGGCGCCAACACTGAAGCTTTCTTT. It specifies CAISQTGANTEAFF.

The rearrangement joins TRBV10-2 to TRBJ1-1; a possible D gene is TRBD1 (5 bases). This CDR3 has 13 residues. The germline CDR1 and CDR2 sequences are WSHSY and SAAADI. Trimming removed 6 bases at V and 5 bases at J, with 13 bases between. CDR3 sequence: CASSEGRGTEAFF. The CDR3 region has the DNA TGCGCCAGCAGCGAGGGACGGGGAACTGAAGCTTTCTTT.

This chain uses TRBV6-4 with TRBJ2-3; TRBD2 might be the D (5 bases). Germline lookup yields CDR1 MRHNA and CDR2 SNTAGT. The CDR3 is made up of 15 amino acids. The ends were cut back, 2 bases at V and 1 base at J, with 10 bases in the middle. The CDR3 sequence is CASSDGSVGTDTQYF. The CDR3 DNA sequence: TGTGCCAGCAGTGACGGGAGTGTTGGCACAGATACGCAGTATTTT.

The chain has TRBV6-5 and TRBJ1-1; 8 bases are shared with TRBD1. The CDR3 totals 13 residues. CDR1 is MNHEY, CDR2 SVGAGI, per germline. With V trimmed by 0 bases and J by 10 bases, 4 bases remained unmatched. CDR3 DNA: TGTGCCAGCAGTTACTCGACAGGGGTCGGAGCTTTCTTT. Protein product: CASSYSTGVGAFF.

This rearrangement joins TRBV6-5 to TRBJ1-5; TRBD1 is a possible D gene (5 bases). The CDR3 contains 14 residues. CDR1 is MNHEY, CDR2 SVGAGI, per germline. The ends were cut back, 5 bases at V and 6 bases at J, with 14 bases in the middle. This CDR3 is CASSVLGGSQPQHF. The DNA of the CDR3 is TGTGCCAGCAGTGTTTTGGGGGGGAGTCAGCCCCAGCATTTT.

This clone came up once. The chain uses TRBV20-1 and TRBJ2-3; D not resolved. Germline V gene sequence: CDR1 DFQATT, CDR2 SNEGSKA (reference sequence). The CDR3 has 11 amino acids. The germline V and J ends were trimmed by 2 bases and 2 bases, with 2 bases remaining between them. In DNA form, the CDR3 reads TGCAGTGCTAGACTCACAGATACGCAGTATTTT. This gives the protein CSARLTDTQYF.

The rearrangement uses TRBV6-6 and TRBJ1-5; unclear D gene. Germline CDR1 and CDR2: MNHNY and SVGAGI (reference sequence). Trimming removed 0 bases at V and 7 bases at J, with 4 bases between. This CDR3 is built from 12 residues. CDR3 sequence (DNA): TGTGCCAGCAGTTACTCGGGCCAGCCCCAGCATTTT. Translated: CASSYSGQPQHF.

This chain links TRBV6-1 with TRBJ2-5; D possibly corresponds to TRBD1 (6 bases). The germline gives CDR1 MNHNS, CDR2 SASEGT. The CDR3 consists of 14 residues. The V gene lost 5 bases and the J gene lost 3 bases, with 13 bases spanning the gap. The chain's CDR3 is CASSPTDRKETQYF. CDR3 sequence (DNA): TGTGCCAGCAGTCCTACGGACAGAAAAGAGACCCAGTACTTC.

This chain joins TRBV6-6 and TRBJ2-5; 8 positions match TRBD2. Germline trimming cut 8 bases from V and 9 bases from J; bases unmatched to any gene: 11. Germline V gene sequence: CDR1 MNHNY, CDR2 SVGAGI (reference sequence). The CDR3 is 13 residues long. This CDR3 is CASVGLGWTAQYF. CDR3 DNA sequence: TGTGCCAGCGTGGGACTAGGGTGGACGGCCCAGTACTTC.

The V call is TRBV6-5, the J call TRBJ1-2, with TRBD1 matching over 8 bases. This CDR3 comprises 15 residues. J lost 7 bases, V lost 6 bases, and 13 bases had no gene match. Germline loops: CDR1 MNHEY, CDR2 SVGAGI. The CDR3 sequence is CASRDWTGQEIGYTF. The CDR3 nucleotides are TGTGCCAGCAGAGACTGGACAGGGCAGGAAATTGGCTACACCTTC.

The V and J genes are TRBV5-6 and TRBJ2-1; no definite D call. V was clipped by 2 bases and J by 6 bases, with 6 bases between them. Germline CDR1 and CDR2: SGHDT and YYEEEE. This CDR3 comprises 12 residues. The CDR3 protein is CASSFGRNEQFF. The CDR3 DNA sequence: TGTGCCAGCAGCTTCGGTCGCAATGAGCAGTTCTTC.

The chain couples TRBV4-2 to TRBJ1-1; D is uncertain. The germline V gene encodes CDR1 LGHNA and CDR2 YNFKEQ. The V gene lost 0 bases and the J gene lost 11 bases, with 16 bases spanning the gap. This CDR3 contains 14 residues. In DNA form, the CDR3 reads TGTGCCAGCAGCCAAGACTGGAGCGCAGCCGACGCTTTCTTT. It specifies CASSQDWSAADAFF.

The DNA of the CDR3 is TGTGCCAGCAGCCCCCGACTAGCGGGGGGGGAACTTAAAGAGACCCAGTACTTC. Translating gives CASSPRLAGGELKETQYF. V and J are TRBV7-9 and TRBJ2-5; 14 nucleotides match TRBD2. The V gene's germline CDR1 is SEHNR and CDR2 FQNEAQ (reference sequence). The CDR3 consists of 18 residues. Germline trimming cut 5 bases from V and 3 bases from J; bases unmatched to any gene: 11.

This clone was recorded only once. The rearrangement links TRBV11-2 to TRBJ2-7; D perhaps matches TRBD2 (5 bases). There are 15 residues in the CDR3. V was pared by 7 bases and J by 1 base, with 17 bases between. From germline, CDR1 is SGHAT and CDR2 FQNNGV. CDR3: CASTVMGSGSYEQYF. In DNA, the CDR3 is TGTGCCAGCACTGTTATGGGGTCGGGGTCCTACGAGCAGTACTTC. Full variable domain (remainder filled in from reference TRBV11-2 and TRBJ2-7): EAGVAQSPRYKIIEKRQSVAFWCNPISGHATLYWYQQILGQGPKLLIQFQNNGVVDDSQLPKDRFSAERLKGVDSTLKIQPAKLEDSAVYLCASTVMGSGSYEQYFGPGTRLTVT.

This clone was detected once. The V call is TRBV7-6, the J call TRBJ2-6; D gene ambiguous. Trimming removed 0 bases at V and 0 bases at J, with 9 bases between. From germline, CDR1 is SGHVS and CDR2 FNYEAQ. The CDR3 is 17 amino acids. In DNA form, the CDR3 reads TGTGCCAGCAGCTTAGCGGGCGGTAGCTCTGGGGCCAACGTCCTGACTTTC. It specifies CASSLAGGSSGANVLTF.

CDR3 protein: CASSVSPFIYEQYF. CDR3 DNA sequence: TGTGCCAGCAGTGTTTCCCCTTTCATCTACGAGCAGTACTTC. The rearrangement uses TRBV6-1 and TRBJ2-7; D is ambiguous. Germline assignment: CDR1 MNHNS and CDR2 SASEGT. Between the trimmed V and J ends, which lost 4 bases and 3 bases, there was a span of 13 bases. The CDR3 runs 14 residues.